The TCR beta chain described here comes from a study of human thymus T cells. Measured with immunoSEQ multiplex PCR; TCRdb has only the in-frame clones, and not every one. The data contain some 130,000 clones, around 94% of them singletons. The length of the CDR3 is 17 residues. The V end was cut by 1 base, the J end by 3 bases, with 19 bases between. CDR1 is SGHTA, CDR2 FQGNSA, per germline. Thymic tissue was derived from resections collected during corrective heart surgery. The V call is TRBV7-2, the J call TRBJ2-7, with D maybe TRBD1 (5 bases). The material sequenced was thymus tissue. The sequence derives from a boy under two years old with a congenital heart defect but otherwise immunologically healthy. The CDR3 nucleotides are TGTGCCAGCAGCTTAGTCGCAGGGTGGTCAGGTAGCTACGAGCAGTACTTC. It translates to CASSLVAGWSGSYEQYF.